This TCR beta chain was found in a study of blood T cell repertoires in COVID-19. Study summary: Collection of acute and convalescent COVID-19 samples took place in the United States, Italy and Spain.

This CDR3 region has 19 residues. Germline assignment: CDR1 SEHNR and CDR2 FQNEAQ (reference sequence). Trimming removed 0 bases at V and 0 bases at J, with 18 bases between. Original methodology: How many nucleated cells were present was estimated from reference gene primer amplification. Repertoires were generated with immunoSEQ multiplex PCR, while TCRdb's copy carries only in-frame clones and drops some. V, J and clone size derive from that table, while D and trimming were established from the DNA sequence. The data hold fewer than 450,000 clones, with around 90% observed a single time. The TCR was taken from a woman between 18 and 29 years old who had recovered from COVID-19. The chain combines TRBV7-9 with TRBJ2-1, with no clear D. Sample: peripheral blood. In DNA form, the CDR3 reads TGTGCCAGCAGCTTAGCGGAAGCGAAATTTCCAAGCTCCTACAATGAGCAGTTCTTC. Amino acid sequence: CASSLAEAKFPSSYNEQFF.